One and the same sample provided the 7 T cell receptor beta chains below, sequenced in a study of blood T cell repertoires in COVID-19. The protocol was immunoSEQ multiplex PCR, while the TCRdb copy is restricted to in-frame clones and leaves out a portion. The sample carries some 300,000 clones, around nine tenths recorded once. Sequencing was performed on PBMCs or T cells enriched from blood (not recorded which). These receptors originate from a woman aged 25 to 45 who had recovered from COVID-19.

The chain is built from TRBV13 and TRBJ2-3, with D tentatively TRBD2 (5 bases). CDR1 PRHDT and CDR2 FYEKMQ come from the germline V gene (reference sequence). This CDR3 region has 17 residues. V lost 5 bases to trimming and J lost 4 bases, with 22 bases between them. The CDR3 nucleotides read TGTGCCAGCAGCCCCAACCCAGACCCTCACGGGGCAGATACGCAGTATTTT. It translates to CASSPNPDPHGADTQYF.

This clone was picked up one time. CDR3 amino acids: CASSARTSGNYEQYF. CDR3 bases: TGTGCCAGCAGCGCAAGGACTAGCGGGAACTACGAGCAGTACTTC. The J gene is TRBJ2-7, the V gene TRBV7-6; 12 bases are a match to TRBD2. The CDR3 length is 15 residues. Trimming removed 5 bases from V and 3 bases from J; junction bases left unmatched: 5. Germline values: CDR1 SGHVS, CDR2 FNYEAQ. The full variable domain, with the rest looked up from reference TRBV7-6 and TRBJ2-7, is GAGVSQSPRYKVTKRGQDVALRCDPISGHVSLYWYRQALGQGPEFLTYFNYEAQQDKSGLPNDRFSAERPEGSISTLTIQRTEQRDSAMYRCASSARTSGNYEQYFGPGTRLTVT.

V usage is TRBV6-5 and J usage is TRBJ1-2; TRBD1 agrees at 10 bases. CDR1 and CDR2 from the germline V gene are MNHEY and SVGAGI. CDR3 length: 16 amino acids. V gave up 1 base and J gave up 5 bases; unmatched junction bases: 7. The CDR3 DNA reads TGTGCCAGCAGTTACTTAGGGACAGGGGCCGGGTATGGCTACACCTTC. Protein: CASSYLGTGAGYGYTF.

The chain recombines TRBV5-1 with TRBJ1-2; 9 nucleotides agree with TRBD1. CDR3 length: 19 residues. CDR1 and CDR2 (germline): SGHRS, YFSETQ. V lost 1 base to trimming and J lost 5 bases; unmatched junction nucleotides: 18. Here the CDR3 DNA reads TGCGCCAGCAGCTTGCTCGGGACAGGGCTTCGGATTCAACTATATGGCTACACCTTC. Its protein product is CASSLLGTGLRIQLYGYTF.

CDR3 sequence: CAISESRSGYTF. The CDR3 DNA sequence: TGTGCCATCAGTGAGTCGAGGTCGGGCTACACCTTC. The rearrangement joins TRBV10-3 to TRBJ1-2; D is unclear. This CDR3 region has 12 residues. The germline V gene encodes CDR1 ENHRY and CDR2 SYGVKD. Trimming left V 0 bases short and J 8 bases short, with 7 bases between.

The chain has TRBV6-5 and TRBJ2-2, with 8 bases identical to TRBD2. Germline V CDR1 and CDR2: MNHEY, SVGAGI. This CDR3 contains 14 residues. V shed 6 bases, J shed 1 base, and the junction held 1 base outside the gene matches. CDR3 bases: TGTGCCAGCAGAACTAGCGGGAACACCGGGGAGCTGTTTTTT. Translating gives CASRTSGNTGELFF.

The rearrangement joins TRBV28 to TRBJ1-1, with 8 bases identical to TRBD1. Per the germline V gene, CDR1 is MDHEN and CDR2 is SYDVKM. CDR3 length: 13 residues. V was pared by 10 bases and J by 2 bases, with 6 bases of the junction left unmatched. CDR3 DNA sequence: TGTGCCACCCTGGGACAGGTTAACACTGAAGCTTTCTTT. Its translation is CATLGQVNTEAFF. Looking up the rest from reference TRBV28 and TRBJ1-1 gives the full variable domain: DVKVTQSSRYLVKRTGEKVFLECVQDMDHENMFWYRQDPGLGLRLIYFSYDVKMKEKGDIPEGYSVSREKKERFSLILESASTNQTSMYLCATLGQVNTEAFFGQGTRLTVV.